Listed below are T cell receptor beta chains from one sample, sequenced in a study of T cells in localized non-small cell lung cancer. Some clones are missing from TCRdb's copy, which holds only in-frame ones; the method was immunoSEQ multiplex PCR. The data hold some 31,000 clones, with roughly 90% observed a single time. Sequenced material: peripheral blood, taken before any cancer treatment. These receptors were collected from a woman aged 35 to 69 with stage I lung adenocarcinoma. CDR3s include the opening cysteine and the closing phenylalanine or tryptophan. A D gene is named only where the DNA matches it firmly. The listing skips clone size in some rows; elsewhere it reads once, few, many or a size class.

TRBV6-1	once	TRBJ2-2	.	CASSEERGLNTGELFF	TGTGCCAGCAGTGAAGAAAGGGGTCTTAACACCGGGGAGCTGTTTTTT
TRBV27	.	TRBJ1-3	.	CASSLSPEHAGNTIYF	TGTGCCAGCAGCCTAAGCCCCGAACACGCTGGAAACACCATATATTTT
TRBV6-5	.	TRBJ2-7	.	CASSSRLGKHEQYF	TGTGCCAGCAGTTCCCGATTAGGGAAGCACGAGCAGTACTTC
TRBV19	.	TRBJ2-5	.	CASSINGVQETQYF	TGTGCCAGTAGTATAAACGGGGTCCAAGAGACCCAGTACTTC
TRBV7-2	.	TRBJ2-7	TRBD1	CASSRPGTAKYEQYF	TGTGCCAGCAGCCGTCCCGGGACAGCGAAGTACGAGCAGTACTTC
TRBV19	once	TRBJ1-1	TRBD1	CASSISVDRGLAFF	TGTGCCAGTAGTATATCGGTGGACAGGGGATTGGCTTTCTTT
TRBV10-3	.	TRBJ1-1	.	CAIRRSNGVAFF	TGTGCCATTCGACGGTCCAACGGTGTAGCTTTCTTT
TRBV28	.	TRBJ2-1	.	CASSIRTEYNEQFF	TGTGCCAGCAGTATCCGGACGGAATACAATGAGCAGTTCTTC
TRBV10-3	.	TRBJ2-7	TRBD1	CVISETPGQPYEQYF	TGTGTCATCAGTGAGACACCGGGACAGCCCTACGAGCAGTACTTC
TRBV29-1	.	TRBJ2-7	TRBD1	CSVDRGHEQYF	TGCAGCGTTGATAGGGGGCACGAGCAGTACTTC
TRBV14	.	TRBJ2-7	TRBD1	CASSPLGQVYEQYF	TGTGCCAGCAGCCCCTTAGGACAGGTCTACGAGCAGTACTTC
TRBV28	.	TRBJ1-2	TRBD1	CASTKGANGYTF	TGTGCCAGCACCAAGGGGGCAAATGGCTACACCTTC
TRBV7-9	.	TRBJ1-1	.	CASSLGAQGRSEAFF	TGTGCCAGCAGCTTAGGGGCACAGGGAAGGTCTGAAGCTTTCTTT
TRBV19	.	TRBJ1-3	TRBD1	CASSRDRRGNTIYF	TGTGCCAGTAGTCGGGACAGGCGAGGAAACACCATATATTTT
TRBV7-9	.	TRBJ2-3	TRBD1	CASSEWDRGFTDTQYF	TGTGCCAGCAGCGAGTGGGACAGGGGTTTCACAGATACGCAGTATTTT
TRBV18	once	TRBJ2-3	TRBD2	CASSTGLAGLTDTQYF	TGTGCCAGCTCAACGGGACTAGCGGGCCTCACAGATACGCAGTATTTT
TRBV4-2	.	TRBJ1-6	.	CASSQDLSQAIGTLHF	TGTGCCAGCAGCCAAGATTTGTCGCAGGCGATAGGAACCCTCCACTTT
TRBV19	once	TRBJ1-5	TRBD1	CASSFRDRGNQPQHF	TGTGCCAGTAGTTTCCGGGACAGGGGCAATCAGCCCCAGCATTTT
TRBV13	.	TRBJ1-3	.	CASSFLPRGSGNTIYF	TGTGCCAGCAGCTTTCTGCCCCGAGGATCTGGAAACACCATATATTTT
TRBV10-2	.	TRBJ2-5	.	CASSESEETQYF	TGCGCCAGCAGTGAGAGTGAAGAGACCCAGTACTTC
TRBV9	.	TRBJ1-2	.	CASSLEGRYGYTF	TGTGCCAGCAGCCTAGAGGGTCGGTATGGCTACACCTTC
TRBV18	.	TRBJ1-6	.	CASSPYNSPLHF	TGTGCCAGCTCACCTTATAATTCACCCCTCCACTTT
TRBV18	.	TRBJ2-1	.	CASSPLAGHTHNEQFF	TGTGCCAGCTCACCACTAGCCGGACATACCCACAATGAGCAGTTCTTC
TRBV29-1	.	TRBJ2-1	TRBD2	CSVREGGVSYNEQFF	TGCAGCGTGCGGGAGGGGGGAGTGTCCTACAATGAGCAGTTCTTC
TRBV4-3	.	TRBJ1-5	.	CASSQDVGRGNQPQHF	TGCGCCAGCAGCCAAGATGTCGGGAGAGGCAATCAGCCCCAGCATTTT
TRBV21-1	.	TRBJ1-1	.	CASSKVGWKSYIMNTEAFF	TGTGCCAGCAGCAAAGTAGGGTGGAAGTCCTACATCATGAACACTGAAGCTTTCTTT
TRBV19	.	TRBJ1-3	TRBD1	CASSQGQLSGNTIYF	TGTGCCAGCAGTCAGGGACAGCTCTCTGGAAACACCATATATTTT